This TCR beta chain is drawn from a study of radiation and T cells in renal cell carcinoma (TCRdb year 2020). Study-level background: Samples were obtained from a clinical trial, in which 15 Gy stereotactic body radiation therapy was delivered to primary renal cell carcinomas and nephrectomy was performed 4 weeks later. Across all 50 or so samples, 4,016,671 unique CDR3 nucleotide sequences, encoding approximately 2.5 million unique CDR3 amino acid sequences, were identified. In total, about 53 samples, comprising 26 tumors and around 27 peripheral blood samples, were subjected to TCR beta sequencing. Summary of the overall study and its limitations: Top tumor clonotypes rose in blood from baseline to 2 weeks post-radiation, then contracted by 4 weeks, suggesting transient expansion of tumor-resident clones. Because pretreatment tumor biopsies were not available, the baseline intratumoral presence of clonotypes could not be determined. The single-armed trial design could not address effects of radiation dose or scheduling on the TCR repertoire. Tracking of blood repertoire dynamics stopped at roughly 29 days after treatment, with no follow-up past that point.

The time point label on this specimen signifies: baseline pretreatment blood. Taken with the paper, the label for treatment or condition translates to: 15 Gy SBRT to primary tumor, nephrectomy 4 weeks later. To track tumor-enriched clonotypes, serial peripheral blood was sampled from radiation-treated patients at baseline and at 2 weeks and 4 weeks after SBRT. All patients had renal cell carcinoma with clear cell pathology. Genomic DNA for TCR sequencing was prepared using the QIAamp DNA Blood Mini Kit (Qiagen). The analyses included only samples that passed all quality control checks. Per the germline V gene, LGHNA is the CDR1 and YNFKEQ is the CDR2. Between the V and J ends, shortened by 0 bases and 12 bases respectively, the junction contains 17 bases. The CDR3 goes from the cysteine to the phenylalanine over 15 residues. The read is trimmed to its CDR3 DNA, 45 bases read in frame from base 1. The immunoSEQ kit was used, according to the manufacturer's recommendations, to generate TCR beta libraries from genomic DNA. Library preparation used a first multiplex PCR with proprietary primers, then a second PCR adding unique barcodes, with bead cleanups after each round. Each sample batch included a kit-provided positive control reaction and a negative control reaction. The final libraries were assessed on an Agilent 4200 TapeStation D1000 ScreenTape, pooled by volume, and quantified by qPCR. Sequencing ran on an Illumina NextSeq500 with a MidOutput 150-cycle cartridge, using 156 Read1 and 15 Index1 cycles with kit custom primers. The pooled library was loaded at roughly 1 pM with about 20% PhiX control spiked in. As for how the authors treated the data: The vendor-processed data were analyzed in R, and a clonotype was defined as all T cells that share the same CDR3 nucleotide sequence. In the clone abundance analyses, frequencies in each sample were normalized to that sample's 10,000 most abundant clones. Before analysis, public T cell clones were removed, and these numbered fewer than six per sample on average. Tumor-enriched clonotypes and baseline blood-enriched clonotypes were defined as those with an abundance difference of at least 32-fold between compartments. A beta-binomial differential abundance model was used to identify clonotypes that expanded or contracted between blood time points. The Baroni-Urbani and Buser coefficient was used to measure tumor-blood repertoire similarity, and groups were compared with two-tailed Wilcoxon tests in R. Here the immuneACCESS table is served through TCRdb, limited to in-frame sequences with V and J called. Missing clones are a known gap in these copies; in checked studies unresolved V genes cover under half, and the rest lacks a known reason. V and J calls and clone size come straight from that table; D and trimming were deduced from the DNA. For this sample the table gives 130,000 or so clones, of which approximately 82% were detected only once. The top ten clones comprise under 30% of the sample.

As regards this clone: Its specific antigen is unknown. No base-level quality is on record; no much larger clone is a single base apart.

The chain joins TRBV4-2 to TRBJ1-4; a tentative D match to TRBD1 spans 6 bases. The clonotype comes from a woman in her forties or fifties with renal cell carcinoma. Here the sequenced sample was blood, taken from a patient whose treatment included radiotherapy and nephrectomy. The CDR3 is CASSQDKQGWGELFF. The DNA is as follows: TGTGCCAGCAGCCAAGATAAACAGGGCTGGGGGGAACTGTTTTTT.